This T cell receptor (beta chain) is drawn from a study of blood T cell repertoires in COVID-19. Turning to the study itself: Sites across the United States, Italy and Spain contributed samples from acute and convalescent COVID-19. PBMCs, B-cell-depleted T cells, or T cells were the source of the cDNA or gDNA that made up the material.

Original processing methods: Amplification from reference gene primers served as the basis for estimated nucleated cell counts. The data were produced by immunoSEQ multiplex PCR, yet TCRdb's version contains in-frame clones alone and is incomplete. V, J and clone size are those of that table, while D and trimming were read from the DNA. The sample comprises around 71,000 clones, roughly 83% of which are singletons, and 28% rests with the top ten. The CDR3 extends over 11 amino acids. Per the germline V gene, CDR1 is KGHSH and CDR2 is LQKENI. Trimming removed 6 bases at V and 8 bases at J, with 8 bases between.

The sample consisted of peripheral blood. This chain uses TRBV18 with TRBJ2-1; no definite D call. The TCR was taken from a man between 70 and 80 years old with acute or convalescent COVID-19. In DNA, the CDR3 is TGTGCCAGCTCTCAGATGGATGAGCAGTTCTTC. It yields the protein CASSQMDEQFF.